This T cell receptor (beta chain) was documented in a study of CD8 T cells in Susac syndrome (dated by TCRdb to the late 2010s). Background for the entire study: Whether CD8+ T cell activation and differentiation in Susac syndrome was antigen driven was tested using repertoire sequencing. Clonality of the CD8+ T cell repertoire was compared between more than 10 healthy donors, approximately 14 Susac syndrome patients and under 16 multiple sclerosis patients. Broad study findings and their caveats: The number of individuals in the TCR sequencing and HLA analysis was acknowledged as relatively small.

In regard to this clonotype: There is no known antigen for this receptor. No base qualities exist here, and no much larger clone lies one base off it.

RNA was extracted with the RNeasy kit and about 0.5 to 1 ug was reverse transcribed using random hexamers. The immunoSEQ multiplex PCR assay, which covers 54 Vbeta and 13 Jbeta segments, was used to amplify TCR beta CDR3 regions. PCR amplification bias was corrected by using a synthetic template baseline for primer optimization and computational correction. Per the original workflow: Only productive sequences were kept, with reads annotated to V, D and J genes according to IMGT and analyzed in immunoSEQ Analyzer. Clonality was calculated as one minus the Shannon entropy normalized by log2 of the number of productive unique sequences. For each patient and control, public and private clones were evaluated within the 100 most prevalent clones. A clone was defined as Susac-specific if it was absent from the healthy and MS cohorts, from approximately 980 published viral clones and from other ImmuneACCESS disease sequences. The raw public data were reprocessed by TCRdb itself: fastp quality trimming at Q25, MiXCR clonotype calling, in-frame beta chains only. Identical CDR3 protein sequences are pooled into one entry, listed with their most common genes and DNA. The V and J calls and clone size are TCRdb's, not the authors'. For this sample the table gives more than 70,000 distinct CDR3 sequences, of which approximately 95% were detected only once. The ten largest clones add up to less than 0.35% of the sample.

The germline V gene provides CDR1 SGHTA and CDR2 FQGNSA. Trimming removed 1 base from V and 0 bases from J, leaving 11 bases between the germline ends. From the cysteine up to the phenylalanine, the CDR3 has a length of 16 residues. CDR3 DNA only is kept here, 48 bases in frame from base 1. Peripheral blood CD8+ and CD4+ T cells from healthy donors, Susac syndrome patients and multiple sclerosis patients were profiled using high-throughput TCR beta sequencing. The healthy donors served as controls matched for age and sex. Bulk CD8+ and CD4+ T cells were purified by magnetic negative isolation, whereas CD8+ TEMRA cells were enriched by FACS. Blood was drawn into EDTA tubes, processed within 24 hours, and PBMCs were isolated by density gradient centrifugation. PBMCs destined for TCR sequencing were cryopreserved in liquid nitrogen and later thawed in a 37 °C water bath. A purity of at least 90% was achieved for sorted or isolated CD4+, CD8+ and CD8+ TEMRA cells.

Sequenced material: CD8+ T cells from PBMCs. The chain uses TRBV7-2 and TRBJ2-3; the D gene cannot be named for sure. The TCR sequence derives from a human donor in good health. CDR3 protein: CASSLVPRTSTDTQYF. DNA sequence: TGTGCCAGCAGCTTAGTCCCCCGCACTAGCACAGATACGCAGTATTTT.